The 18 T cell receptor beta chains in this list originate from one sample, sequenced in a study of early T cells in non-severe SARS-CoV-2 infection. TCRdb reprocessed the 5' RACE reads via MiXCR and lists one record per CDR3 protein. The sample yields 35,000 to 50,000 distinct CDR3 sequences, about 25% seen once. Sequencing used whole blood, obtained at baseline. All receptors derive from an adult who was a healthcare worker with PCR-confirmed SARS-CoV-2 infection or an uninfected control (not recorded which).

The gene calls are TRBV3-1 and TRBJ1-3; 10 bases agree with TRBD1. The CDR3 runs to 18 residues. V lost 2 bases to trimming and J lost 4 bases; unmatched junction nucleotides: 11. Germline loops: CDR1 LGHDT, CDR2 YNNKEL (reference sequence). The CDR3 region is CASSQLGWDRGFGNTIYF. CDR3 DNA: TGTGCCAGCAGCCAATTAGGATGGGACAGGGGATTCGGAAACACCATATATTTT.

V usage is TRBV28 and J usage is TRBJ2-1; TRBD1 matches at 8 bases. Germline-derived CDR1 and CDR2 are MDHEN and SYDVKM. There are 16 residues in the CDR3. The junction had 10 bases not matched to a gene; V was cut back by 7 bases and J by 2 bases. The CDR3, as DNA: TGTGCCAGCACTCAGCCCTCAGGGGGCCCCTACAATGAGCAGTTCTTC. Protein: CASTQPSGGPYNEQFF.

This chain joins TRBV18 and TRBJ2-7; TRBD1 is a possible D gene (6 bases). Germline CDR1 is KGHSH and CDR2 is LQKENI. The CDR3 covers 13 residues. Trimming removed 1 base from V and 5 bases from J, with 9 bases in between. The CDR3 sequence: CASSPRRTDEQYF. DNA of the CDR3: TGTGCCAGCTCACCACGGCGGACAGACGAGCAGTACTTC.

This clonotype was counted only a few times. The chain couples TRBV27 to TRBJ2-7; D is perhaps TRBD2 (6 bases). The V end lost 4 bases, the J end lost 4 bases, and 8 bases lay between the germline ends. This CDR3 is 12 amino acids long. The germline V gene has CDR1 MNHEY and CDR2 SMNVEV (reference sequence). CDR3: CASSSRGYEQYF. The CDR3 coding sequence is TGTGCCAGCAGTTCCCGGGGGTACGAGCAGTACTTC.

The V call is TRBV7-2, the J call TRBJ2-1; TRBD2 aligns across 13 bases. Germline-derived CDR1 and CDR2 are SGHTA and FQGNSA. There are 15 residues in the CDR3. V was pared by 5 bases and J by 9 bases, with 7 bases of the junction left unmatched. CDR3 coding DNA: TGTGCCAGCAGCCAGACTAGCGGGGGGATTAGTGAGCAGTTCTTC. Its translation is CASSQTSGGISEQFF.

CDR3 region: CAWRDVGRYF. DNA for the CDR3: TGTGCCTGGAGGGACGTCGGGAGGTACTTC. V and J are TRBV30 and TRBJ2-7, with D possibly matching TRBD2 (6 bases). The V gene lost 3 bases and the J gene lost 12 bases, with 12 bases spanning the gap. CDR3 length equals 10 residues. Germline CDR1 and CDR2: GTSNPN and SVGIG (reference sequence).

The chain has TRBV7-9 and TRBJ2-7; tentative D call: TRBD2 (6 bases). CDR1 and CDR2 (germline): SEHNR, FQNEAQ (reference sequence). The V gene lost 5 bases and the J gene lost 6 bases, with 17 bases spanning the gap. CDR3 length equals 14 residues. This CDR3 is CASSHPGTLTEQYF. The DNA for the CDR3 is TGTGCCAGCAGCCACCCCGGGACTCTAACCGAGCAGTACTTC.

V gene TRBV29-1 combines with J gene TRBJ2-7, with TRBD1 matching 9 bases. Germline-derived CDR1 and CDR2 are SQVTM and ANQGSEA. This CDR3 contains 14 residues. Unmatched junction bases numbered 5, after V lost 3 bases and J lost 2 bases. CDR3 protein: CSVEGTGSPYEQYF. The DNA for the CDR3 is TGCAGCGTTGAGGGGACAGGGAGTCCCTACGAGCAGTACTTC.

This clonotype came up a few times. The rearrangement joins TRBV4-3 to TRBJ1-1, with 7 positions matching TRBD1. The CDR3 spans 16 residues. In germline, CDR1 is LGHNA, CDR2 YSLEER. Germline trimming cut 1 base from V and 0 bases from J; bases unmatched to any gene: 5. CDR3 in DNA: TGCGCCAGCAGCCAAGGAGAAGGGGGCATGAACACTGAAGCTTTCTTT. This gives the protein CASSQGEGGMNTEAFF.

The chain carries TRBV28 and TRBJ2-7, with D perhaps matching TRBD1 (6 bases). Germline lookup yields CDR1 MDHEN and CDR2 SYDVKM. CDR3 length: 14 amino acids. V was pared by 1 base and J by 2 bases, with 9 bases between. The CDR3 spells CASSLSQGTYEQYF. In DNA, the CDR3 is TGTGCCAGCAGTTTATCGCAGGGGACCTACGAGCAGTACTTC.

This clonotype was counted a few times. The J gene is TRBJ2-7, the V gene TRBV4-3; D not resolved. The CDR3 spans 13 residues. V lost 0 bases and J lost 3, with 6 bases in between. Germline V lookup: CDR1 LGHNA, CDR2 YSLEER. The CDR3 DNA is TGCGCCAGCAGCCAAGACCCCTTCTACGAGCAGTACTTC. This gives the protein CASSQDPFYEQYF.

Only a few counts were recorded for this clonotype. The V and J genes are TRBV7-8 and TRBJ2-7; D call uncertain. V lost 1 base to trimming and J lost 0 bases, with 10 bases between them. The germline V gene has CDR1 SGHVS and CDR2 FQNEAQ. The CDR3 loop spans 15 amino acids. This CDR3 reads CASSLETTTSYEQYF. In DNA, the CDR3 is TGTGCCAGCAGCTTAGAGACAACCACCTCCTACGAGCAGTACTTC.

The CDR3 protein is CASSGYQETQYF. The CDR3 DNA reads TGTGCCAGCAGTGGTTACCAAGAGACCCAGTACTTC. The chain combines TRBV6-1 with TRBJ2-5; D unresolved. CDR3 size: 12 residues. Trimming took 4 bases from V and 0 from J, leaving 3 bases between them. Germline loops: CDR1 MNHNS, CDR2 SASEGT.

This chain connects TRBV7-9 to TRBJ2-7; D is ambiguous. Trimming left V 7 bases short and J 4 bases short, with 11 bases between. Germline V gene data show CDR1 as SEHNR and CDR2 as FQNEAQ (reference sequence). This CDR3 is built from 12 residues. This CDR3 reads CASTENEYEQYF. The CDR3 bases are TGTGCCAGCACCGAGAATGAATACGAGCAGTACTTC.

This clonotype was detected only a few times. The rearrangement uses TRBV29-1 and TRBJ2-7; no clear D gene. Germline V CDR1 and CDR2: SQVTM, ANQGSEA. The CDR3 extends over 12 amino acids. The germline V and J ends were trimmed by 5 bases and 2 bases, with 10 bases remaining between them. CDR3 nucleotides: TGCAGCGTTACGCCCGACACCTACGAGCAGTACTTC. Translating gives CSVTPDTYEQYF.

A few counts support this clonotype. V is TRBV11-2 and J is TRBJ2-7, with D perhaps TRBD1 (7 bases). Germline lookup yields CDR1 SGHAT and CDR2 FQNNGV. V gave up 1 base and J gave up 2 bases, with 15 bases separating them. The CDR3 is 16 residues long. Here the CDR3 reads CASSLGGTEATYEQYF. CDR3 DNA: TGTGCCAGCAGCTTAGGCGGGACAGAGGCAACCTACGAGCAGTACTTC.

This chain connects TRBV4-3 to TRBJ2-7; TRBD1 matches at 7 bases. CDR3 size: 15 residues. The V gene end was trimmed by 1 base and the J gene end by 2 bases; junction bases not matched to a gene: 5. CDR1 is LGHNA, CDR2 YSLEER, per germline. The CDR3 bases are TGCGCCAGCAGCCAAGGCAGGGGGTCCCCCTACGAGCAGTACTTC. Its protein is CASSQGRGSPYEQYF.

The CDR3 is CAISESVFEQYF. The CDR3 coding sequence is TGTGCCATCAGTGAGTCGGTTTTCGAGCAGTACTTC. This sequence joins TRBV10-3 and TRBJ2-7; D remains ambiguous. V lost 0 bases and J 6 bases, leaving 6 bases between the germline ends. CDR3 length: 12 residues. From germline, CDR1 is ENHRY and CDR2 SYGVKD.